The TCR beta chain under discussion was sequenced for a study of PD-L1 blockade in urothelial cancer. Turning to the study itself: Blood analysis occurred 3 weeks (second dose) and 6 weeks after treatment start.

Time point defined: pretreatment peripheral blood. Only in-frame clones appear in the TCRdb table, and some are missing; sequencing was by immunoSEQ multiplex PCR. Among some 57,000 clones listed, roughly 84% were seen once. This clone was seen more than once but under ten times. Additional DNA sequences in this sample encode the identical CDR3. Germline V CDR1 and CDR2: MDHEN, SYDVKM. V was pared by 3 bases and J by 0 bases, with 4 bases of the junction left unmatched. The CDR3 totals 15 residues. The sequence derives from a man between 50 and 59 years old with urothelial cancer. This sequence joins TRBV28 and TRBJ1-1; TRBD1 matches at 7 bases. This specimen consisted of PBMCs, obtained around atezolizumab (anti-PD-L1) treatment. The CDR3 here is CASSLPGQLNTEAFF. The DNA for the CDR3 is TGTGCCAGCAGTTTGCCGGGACAGCTGAACACTGAAGCTTTCTTT.